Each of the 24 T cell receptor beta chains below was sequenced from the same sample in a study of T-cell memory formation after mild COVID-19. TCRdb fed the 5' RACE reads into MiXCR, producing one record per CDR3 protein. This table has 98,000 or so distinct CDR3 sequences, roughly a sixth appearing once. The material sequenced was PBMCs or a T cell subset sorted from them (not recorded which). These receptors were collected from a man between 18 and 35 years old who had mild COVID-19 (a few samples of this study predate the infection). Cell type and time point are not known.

DNA of the CDR3: TGTGCCAGCAGCGTGGGGACAGGGGGCGCGGAGACCCAGTACTTC. Amino acids: CASSVGTGGAETQYF. The genes are TRBV9 and TRBJ2-5; 12 nucleotides agree with TRBD1. V dropped 2 bases and J dropped 5; count of bases not matched to a gene: 4. Germline CDR1 is SGDLS and CDR2 is YYNGEE. The CDR3 contains 15 residues.

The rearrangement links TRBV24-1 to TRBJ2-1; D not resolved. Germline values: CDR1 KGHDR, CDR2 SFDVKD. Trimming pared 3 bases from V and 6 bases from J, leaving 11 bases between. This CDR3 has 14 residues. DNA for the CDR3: TGTGCCACCAGTGATACCAGGTCGGGCAATGAGCAGTTCTTC. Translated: CATSDTRSGNEQFF.

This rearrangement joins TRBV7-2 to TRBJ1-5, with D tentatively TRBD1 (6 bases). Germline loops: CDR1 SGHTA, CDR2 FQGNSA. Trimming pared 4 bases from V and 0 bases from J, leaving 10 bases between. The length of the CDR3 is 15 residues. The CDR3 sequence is CASSWAGDSNQPQHF. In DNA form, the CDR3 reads TGTGCCAGCAGCTGGGCAGGGGATAGCAATCAGCCCCAGCATTTT.

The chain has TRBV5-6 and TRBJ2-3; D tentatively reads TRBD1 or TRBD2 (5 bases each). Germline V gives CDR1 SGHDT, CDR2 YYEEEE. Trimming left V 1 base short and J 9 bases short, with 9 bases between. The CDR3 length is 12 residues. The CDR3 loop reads CASSLPGDTQYF. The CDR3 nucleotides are TGTGCCAGCAGCTTGCCCGGGGACACGCAGTATTTT.

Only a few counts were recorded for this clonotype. In DNA form, the CDR3 reads TGTGCCAGCAGTGGATCCGGAGGGAGTCAGCCCCAGCATTTT. It is translated as CASSGSGGSQPQHF. The chain employs TRBV2 and TRBJ1-5; no reliable D call. The ends were cut back, 4 bases at V and 6 bases at J, with 13 bases in the middle. Per the germline V gene, CDR1 is SNHLY and CDR2 is FYNNEI. The CDR3 is made up of 14 amino acids.

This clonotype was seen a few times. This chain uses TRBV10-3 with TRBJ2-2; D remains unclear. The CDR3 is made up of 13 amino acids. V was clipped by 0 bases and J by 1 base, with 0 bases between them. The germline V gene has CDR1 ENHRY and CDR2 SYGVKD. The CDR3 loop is CAISESNTGELFF. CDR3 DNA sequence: TGTGCCATCAGTGAGTCGAACACCGGGGAGCTGTTTTTT.

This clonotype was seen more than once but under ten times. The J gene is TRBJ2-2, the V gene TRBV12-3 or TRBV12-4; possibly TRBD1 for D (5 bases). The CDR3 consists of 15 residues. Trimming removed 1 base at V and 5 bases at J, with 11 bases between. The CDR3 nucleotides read TGTGCCAGCAGTTTAGGAAGGGCAGGGACCGGGGAGCTGTTTTTT. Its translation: CASSLGRAGTGELFF.

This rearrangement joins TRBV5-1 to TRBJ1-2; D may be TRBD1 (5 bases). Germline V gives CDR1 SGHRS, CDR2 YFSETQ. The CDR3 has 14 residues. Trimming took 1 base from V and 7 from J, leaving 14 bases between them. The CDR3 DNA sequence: TGCGCCAGCAGCTTGTCGACGGGGGACCCTGGCTACACCTTC. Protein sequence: CASSLSTGDPGYTF.

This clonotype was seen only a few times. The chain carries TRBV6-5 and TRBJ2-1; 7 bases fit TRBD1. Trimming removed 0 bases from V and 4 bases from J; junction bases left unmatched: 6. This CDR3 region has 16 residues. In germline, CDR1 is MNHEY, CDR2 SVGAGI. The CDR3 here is CASSYSSSGGYNEQFF. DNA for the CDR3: TGTGCCAGCAGTTACTCGAGTTCAGGGGGTTACAATGAGCAGTTCTTC.

CDR3 in amino acids: CSVGFHTEAFF. CDR3 in DNA: TGCAGCGTTGGATTTCACACTGAAGCTTTCTTT. V and J are TRBV29-1 and TRBJ1-1; D not certain. V shed 4 bases and J shed 3 bases, with 6 bases lying between them. In germline, CDR1 is SQVTM, CDR2 ANQGSEA. The CDR3 runs 11 residues.

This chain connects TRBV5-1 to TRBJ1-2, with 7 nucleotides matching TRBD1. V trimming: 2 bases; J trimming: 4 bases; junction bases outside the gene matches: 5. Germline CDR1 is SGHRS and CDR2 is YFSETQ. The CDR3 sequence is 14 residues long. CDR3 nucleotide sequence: TGCGCCAGCAGCTTTGGACAGGCGGGCTATGGCTACACCTTC. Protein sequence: CASSFGQAGYGYTF.

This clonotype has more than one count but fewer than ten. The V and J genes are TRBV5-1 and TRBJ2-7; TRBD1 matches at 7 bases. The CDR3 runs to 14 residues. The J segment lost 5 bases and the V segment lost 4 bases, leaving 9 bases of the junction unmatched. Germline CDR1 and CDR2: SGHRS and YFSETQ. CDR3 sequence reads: CASSLRDRENEQYF. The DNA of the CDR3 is TGCGCCAGCAGCCTACGGGACAGAGAAAACGAGCAGTACTTC.

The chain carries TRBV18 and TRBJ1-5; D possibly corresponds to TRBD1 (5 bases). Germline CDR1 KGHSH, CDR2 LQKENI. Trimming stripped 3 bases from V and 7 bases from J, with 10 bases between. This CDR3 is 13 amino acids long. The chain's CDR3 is CASSPGEGQPQHF. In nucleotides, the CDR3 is TGTGCCAGCTCACCGGGGGAGGGCCAGCCCCAGCATTTT.

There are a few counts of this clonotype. The CDR3 here is CASSQTGETQYF. CDR3 nucleotide sequence: TGTGCCAGCAGCCAGACAGGAGAGACCCAGTACTTC. The chain employs TRBV7-6 and TRBJ2-5, with D possibly TRBD1 on 6 matching bases. The V end was cut by 5 bases, the J end by 4 bases, with 8 bases between. Germline CDR1 and CDR2: SGHVS and FNYEAQ. The CDR3 is made up of 12 amino acids.

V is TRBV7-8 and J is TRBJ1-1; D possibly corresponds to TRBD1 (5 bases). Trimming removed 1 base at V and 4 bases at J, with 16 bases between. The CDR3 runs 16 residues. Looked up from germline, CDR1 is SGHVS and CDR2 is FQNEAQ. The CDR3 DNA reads TGTGCCAGCAGCTTAGAGGGAGTGGTCAGGGCCACTGAAGCTTTCTTT. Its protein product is CASSLEGVVRATEAFF.

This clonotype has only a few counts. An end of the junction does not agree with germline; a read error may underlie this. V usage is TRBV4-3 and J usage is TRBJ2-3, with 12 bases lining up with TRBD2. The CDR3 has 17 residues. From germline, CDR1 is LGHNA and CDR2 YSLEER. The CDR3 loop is CVSSRVTGLAGLDTQYF. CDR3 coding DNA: TGCGTCAGCAGCCGAGTTACCGGACTAGCGGGGTTAGATACGCAGTATTTT.

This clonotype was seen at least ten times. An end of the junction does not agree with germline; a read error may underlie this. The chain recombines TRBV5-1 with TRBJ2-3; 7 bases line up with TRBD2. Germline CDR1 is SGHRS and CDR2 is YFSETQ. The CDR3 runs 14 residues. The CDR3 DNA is TGTGCCAGCAGCTTGGGCGGGGGAACGGATACGCAGTATTTT. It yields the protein CASSLGGGTDTQYF.

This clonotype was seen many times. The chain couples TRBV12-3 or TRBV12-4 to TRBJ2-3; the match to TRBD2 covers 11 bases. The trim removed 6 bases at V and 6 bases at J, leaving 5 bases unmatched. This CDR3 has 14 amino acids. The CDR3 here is CASRSSGGRDTQYF. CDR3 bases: TGTGCCAGCAGATCTAGCGGGGGGAGGGATACGCAGTATTTT.

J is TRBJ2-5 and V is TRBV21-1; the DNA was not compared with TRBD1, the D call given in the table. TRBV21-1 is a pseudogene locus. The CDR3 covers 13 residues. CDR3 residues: CASLSAHLETQYF. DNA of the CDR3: TGTGCCAGCCTCTCGGCGCATTTAGAGACCCAGTACTTC.

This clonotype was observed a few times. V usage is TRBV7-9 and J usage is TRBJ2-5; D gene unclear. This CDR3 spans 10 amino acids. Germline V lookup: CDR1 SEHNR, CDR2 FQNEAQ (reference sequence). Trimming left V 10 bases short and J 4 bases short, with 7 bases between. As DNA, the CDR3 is TGTGCCATATCGGGAGAGACCCAGTACTTC. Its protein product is CAISGETQYF.

The CDR3 reads CASSPQSTSDTQYF. The CDR3 bases are TGTGCCAGCTCACCACAAAGCACTAGCGACACGCAGTATTTT. The chain combines TRBV18 with TRBJ2-3; 7 bases map to TRBD2. Germline CDR1 reads KGHSH; CDR2 reads LQKENI. J lost 9 bases, V lost 1 base, and 7 bases had no gene match. CDR3 length: 14 amino acids.

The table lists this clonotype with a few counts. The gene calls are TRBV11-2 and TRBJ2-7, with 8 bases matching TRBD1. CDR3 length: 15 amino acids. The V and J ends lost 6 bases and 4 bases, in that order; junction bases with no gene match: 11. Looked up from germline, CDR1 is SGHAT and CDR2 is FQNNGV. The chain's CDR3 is CASRDARTGNYEQYF. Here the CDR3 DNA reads TGTGCCAGCAGGGACGCGAGGACAGGGAATTACGAGCAGTACTTC.

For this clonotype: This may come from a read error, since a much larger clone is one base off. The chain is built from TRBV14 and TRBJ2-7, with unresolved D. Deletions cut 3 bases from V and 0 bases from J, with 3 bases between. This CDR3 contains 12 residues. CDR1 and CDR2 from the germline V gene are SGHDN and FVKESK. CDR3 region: CASSHSSYEQYV. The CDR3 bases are TGTGCCAGCAGCCATAGCTCCTACGAGCAGTACGTC.

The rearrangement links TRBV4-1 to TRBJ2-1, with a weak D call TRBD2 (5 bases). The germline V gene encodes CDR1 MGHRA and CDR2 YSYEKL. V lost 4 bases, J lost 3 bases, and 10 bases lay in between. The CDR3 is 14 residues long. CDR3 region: CASSPLVLYNEQFF. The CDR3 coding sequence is TGCGCCAGCAGCCCACTAGTACTCTACAATGAGCAGTTCTTC.